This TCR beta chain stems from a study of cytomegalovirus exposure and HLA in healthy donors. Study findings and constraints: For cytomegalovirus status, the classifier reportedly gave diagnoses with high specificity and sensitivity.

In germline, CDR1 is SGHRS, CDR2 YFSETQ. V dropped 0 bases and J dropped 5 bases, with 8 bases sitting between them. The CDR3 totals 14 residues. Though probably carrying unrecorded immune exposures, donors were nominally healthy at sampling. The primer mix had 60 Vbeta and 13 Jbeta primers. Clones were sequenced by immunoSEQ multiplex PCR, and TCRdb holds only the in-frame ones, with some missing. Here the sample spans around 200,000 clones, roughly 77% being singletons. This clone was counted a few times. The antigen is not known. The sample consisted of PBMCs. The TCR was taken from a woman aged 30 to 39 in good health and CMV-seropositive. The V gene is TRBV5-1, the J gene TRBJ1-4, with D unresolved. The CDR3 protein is CASSLVRLNEKLFF. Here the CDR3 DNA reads TGCGCCAGCAGCTTGGTACGGTTGAATGAAAAACTGTTTTTT. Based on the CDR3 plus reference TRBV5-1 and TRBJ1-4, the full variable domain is KAGVTQTPRYLIKTRGQQVTLSCSPISGHRSVSWYQQTPGQGLQFLFEYFSETQRNKGNFPGRFSGRQFSNSRSEMNVSTLELGDSALYLCASSLVRLNEKLFFGSGTQLSVL.